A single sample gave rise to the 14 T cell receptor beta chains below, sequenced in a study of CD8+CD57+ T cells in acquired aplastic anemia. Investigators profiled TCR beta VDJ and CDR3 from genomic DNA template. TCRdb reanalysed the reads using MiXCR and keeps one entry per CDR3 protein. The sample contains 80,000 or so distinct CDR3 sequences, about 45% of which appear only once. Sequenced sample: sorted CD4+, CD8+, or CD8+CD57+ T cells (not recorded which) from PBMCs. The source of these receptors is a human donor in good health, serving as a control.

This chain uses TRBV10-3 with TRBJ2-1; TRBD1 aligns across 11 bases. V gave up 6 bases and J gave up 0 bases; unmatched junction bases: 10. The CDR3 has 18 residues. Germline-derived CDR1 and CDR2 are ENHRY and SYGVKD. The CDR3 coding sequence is TGTGCCATCAGCGGGGACAGGGGGATCACAAGCTCCTACAATGAGCAGTTCTTC. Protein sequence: CAISGDRGITSSYNEQFF.

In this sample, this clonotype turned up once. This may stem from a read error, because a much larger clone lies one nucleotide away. The CDR3 loop is CASSFGENTEALF. Here the CDR3 DNA reads TGCGCCAGCAGCTTTGGGGAGAACACTGAAGCTCTCTTT. The V gene is TRBV5-1, the J gene TRBJ1-1; unclear D gene. This CDR3 region has 13 residues. CDR1 is SGHRS and CDR2 is YFSETQ in the germline V gene. Full variable domain (outside the CDR3, taken from reference TRBV5-1 and TRBJ1-1): KAGVTQTPRYLIKTRGQQVTLSCSPISGHRSVSWYQQTPGQGLQFLFEYFSETQRNKGNFPGRFSGRQFSNSRSEMNVSTLELGDSALYLCASSFGENTEALFGQGTRLTVV.

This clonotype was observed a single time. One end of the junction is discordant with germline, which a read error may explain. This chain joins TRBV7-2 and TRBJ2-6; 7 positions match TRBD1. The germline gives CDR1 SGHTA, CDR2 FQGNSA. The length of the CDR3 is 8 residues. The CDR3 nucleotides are TGTGCCAGCAGCCTGACAGGGTTC. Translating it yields CASSLTGF.

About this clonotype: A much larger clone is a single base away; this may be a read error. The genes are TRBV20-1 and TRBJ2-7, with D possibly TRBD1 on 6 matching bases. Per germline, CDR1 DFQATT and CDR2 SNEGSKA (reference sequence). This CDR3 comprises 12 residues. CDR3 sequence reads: CSAQGSSYEQHF. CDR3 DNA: TGCAGTGCCCAGGGGAGCTCCTACGAGCAGCACTTC.

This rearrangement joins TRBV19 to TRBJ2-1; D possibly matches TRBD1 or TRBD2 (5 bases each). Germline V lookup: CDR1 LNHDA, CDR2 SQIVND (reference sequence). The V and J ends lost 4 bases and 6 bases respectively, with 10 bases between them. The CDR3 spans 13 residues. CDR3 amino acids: CASSNTRGNEQFF. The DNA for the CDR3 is TGTGCCAGTAGTAACACTAGGGGCAATGAGCAGTTCTTC.

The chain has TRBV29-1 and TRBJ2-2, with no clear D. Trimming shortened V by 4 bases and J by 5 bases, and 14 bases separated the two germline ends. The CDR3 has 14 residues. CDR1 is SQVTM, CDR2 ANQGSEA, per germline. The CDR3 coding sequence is TGCAGCGTTGTAGTCTCGTCCCTGACCGGGGAGCTGTTTTTT. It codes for CSVVVSSLTGELFF.

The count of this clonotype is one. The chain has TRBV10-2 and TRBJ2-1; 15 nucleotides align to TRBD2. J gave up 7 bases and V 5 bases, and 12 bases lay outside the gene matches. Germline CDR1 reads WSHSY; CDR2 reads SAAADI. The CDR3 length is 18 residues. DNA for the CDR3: TGCGCCAGCAGTCGGACTAGCGGGGGGGCCTCGGCAGCTAATGAGCAGTTCTTC. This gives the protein CASSRTSGGASAANEQFF.

CDR3 protein: CAISGIQGDEHF. Here the CDR3 DNA reads TGTGCCATCAGTGGGATCCAGGGGGACGAGCATTTT. V and J are TRBV10-3 and TRBJ1-5, with 7 nucleotides matching TRBD1. This CDR3 is built from 12 residues. J lost 14 bases, V lost 4 bases, and 8 bases had no gene match. The germline V gene encodes CDR1 ENHRY and CDR2 SYGVKD.

Here the CDR3 reads CATSNPGQGFNEQFF. The CDR3 coding sequence is TGTGCCACCAGCAATCCGGGACAGGGGTTCAATGAGCAGTTCTTC. The J gene is TRBJ2-1, the V gene TRBV15; 10 bases align to TRBD1. With 4 bases clipped from V and 6 bases from J, the junction kept 6 bases outside the gene matches. This CDR3 region has 15 residues. CDR1 and CDR2 from the germline V gene are LNHNV and YYDKDF (reference sequence).

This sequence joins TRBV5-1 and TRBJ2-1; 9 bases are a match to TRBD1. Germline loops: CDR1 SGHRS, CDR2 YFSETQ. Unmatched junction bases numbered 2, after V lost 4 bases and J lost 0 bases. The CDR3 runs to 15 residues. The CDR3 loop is CASSPGQGSYNEQFF. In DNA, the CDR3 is TGCGCCAGCAGCCCGGGACAGGGCTCCTACAATGAGCAGTTCTTC. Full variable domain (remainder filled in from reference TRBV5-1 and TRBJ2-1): KAGVTQTPRYLIKTRGQQVTLSCSPISGHRSVSWYQQTPGQGLQFLFEYFSETQRNKGNFPGRFSGRQFSNSRSEMNVSTLELGDSALYLCASSPGQGSYNEQFFGPGTRLTVL.

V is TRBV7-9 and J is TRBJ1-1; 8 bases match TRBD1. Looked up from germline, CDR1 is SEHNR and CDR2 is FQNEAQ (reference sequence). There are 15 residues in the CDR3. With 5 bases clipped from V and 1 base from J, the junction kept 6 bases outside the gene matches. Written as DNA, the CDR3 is TGTGCCAGCAGCAGGGGGGACAGGCAGAACACTGAAGCTTTCTTT. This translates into CASSRGDRQNTEAFF. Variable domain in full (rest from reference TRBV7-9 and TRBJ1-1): DTGVSQNPRHKITKRGQNVTFRCDPISEHNRLYWYRQTLGQGPEFLTYFQNEAQLEKSRLLSDRFSAERPKGSFSTLEIQRTEQGDSAMYLCASSRGDRQNTEAFFGQGTRLTVV.

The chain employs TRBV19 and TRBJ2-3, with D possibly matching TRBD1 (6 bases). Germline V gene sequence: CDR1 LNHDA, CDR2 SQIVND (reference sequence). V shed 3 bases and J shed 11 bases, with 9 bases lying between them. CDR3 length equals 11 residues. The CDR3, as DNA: TGTGCCAGTAGTATTGAGGGGGAGCAGTATTTT. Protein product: CASSIEGEQYF.

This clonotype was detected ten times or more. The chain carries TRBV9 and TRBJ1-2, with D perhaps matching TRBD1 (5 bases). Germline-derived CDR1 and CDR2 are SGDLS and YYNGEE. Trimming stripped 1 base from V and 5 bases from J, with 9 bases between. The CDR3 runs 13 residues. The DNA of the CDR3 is TGTGCCAGCAGCGTAATGGCAGGGTATGGCTACACCTTC. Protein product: CASSVMAGYGYTF.

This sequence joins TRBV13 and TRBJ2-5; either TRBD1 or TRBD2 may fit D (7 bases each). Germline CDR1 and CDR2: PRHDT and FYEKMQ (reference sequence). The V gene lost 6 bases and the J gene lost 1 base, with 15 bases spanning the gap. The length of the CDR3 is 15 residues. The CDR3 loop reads CASSPPGGGQETQYF. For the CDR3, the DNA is TGTGCCAGCAGTCCCCCAGGGGGGGGCCAAGAGACCCAGTACTTC.